The rows below give T cell receptor beta chains drawn from one sample of a study of early T cells in non-severe SARS-CoV-2 infection. TCRdb analysed the 5' RACE reads with MiXCR anew, one entry per CDR3 protein. The table shows more than 70,000 distinct CDR3 sequences, with around 11% occurring only once. Sample: whole blood, taken at baseline. The source is an adult who was a healthcare worker with PCR-confirmed SARS-CoV-2 infection or an uninfected control (not recorded which). CDR3s include the opening cysteine and the closing phenylalanine or tryptophan. Each record gives: clone size, J gene, CDR3 length, V gene, D gene, CDR3 DNA, CDR3 protein. D genes are given only for firm matches. The size field is filled for only some rows; it gives once, few, many or a size class.

clone size: NA; J gene: TRBJ2-3; CDR3 length: 16; V gene: TRBV2; D gene: NA; CDR3 DNA: TGTGCCAGCAATTTGGGCCACAGCCCTAGCACAGATACGCAGTATTTT; CDR3 protein: CASNLGHSPSTDTQYF
clone size: NA; J gene: TRBJ1-2; CDR3 length: 14; V gene: TRBV25-1; D gene: NA; CDR3 DNA: TGTGCCAGCAGGCCCGGGCGCGTCGGCTATGGCTACACCTTC; CDR3 protein: CASRPGRVGYGYTF
clone size: NA; J gene: TRBJ2-6; CDR3 length: 16; V gene: TRBV5-1; D gene: TRBD2; CDR3 DNA: TGCGCCAGCAGCTTGGGACTAGCTGGTGGGGCCAACGTCCTGACTTTC; CDR3 protein: CASSLGLAGGANVLTF
clone size: NA; J gene: TRBJ1-2; CDR3 length: 12; V gene: TRBV28; D gene: NA; CDR3 DNA: TGTGCCAGCAGTTTAGAGGGACCTGGCTACACCTTC; CDR3 protein: CASSLEGPGYTF
clone size: many; J gene: TRBJ1-4; CDR3 length: 13; V gene: TRBV7-9; D gene: NA; CDR3 DNA: TGTGCCAGCAGCTGGCAGCTGGATGAAAAACTGTTTTTT; CDR3 protein: CASSWQLDEKLFF
clone size: many; J gene: TRBJ1-2; CDR3 length: 11; V gene: TRBV28; D gene: NA; CDR3 DNA: TGTGCCAGCAGTTTCACCTATGGCTACACCTTC; CDR3 protein: CASSFTYGYTF
clone size: once; J gene: TRBJ2-5; CDR3 length: 13; V gene: TRBV20-1; D gene: NA; CDR3 DNA: TGCAGTGCTGACGGGCTCTCCCGAGAGACCCAGTACTTC; CDR3 protein: CSADGLSRETQYF
clone size: NA; J gene: TRBJ1-6; CDR3 length: 12; V gene: TRBV19; D gene: NA; CDR3 DNA: TGTGCCAGTAGGGACGGGAATTCACCCCTCCACTTT; CDR3 protein: CASRDGNSPLHF
clone size: many; J gene: TRBJ2-2; CDR3 length: 14; V gene: TRBV5-1; D gene: NA; CDR3 DNA: TGCGCCAGCAGCTTGACTAGCAACACCGGGGAGCTGTTTTTT; CDR3 protein: CASSLTSNTGELFF
clone size: NA; J gene: TRBJ1-4; CDR3 length: 13; V gene: TRBV12-3/TRBV12-4; D gene: NA; CDR3 DNA: TGTGCCAGCAGGGGGGACGGGAATGAAAAACTGTTTTTT; CDR3 protein: CASRGDGNEKLFF
clone size: many; J gene: TRBJ1-2; CDR3 length: 12; V gene: TRBV6-1; D gene: NA; CDR3 DNA: TGTGCCAGCGTCCGGGCGAACTATGGCTACACCTTC; CDR3 protein: CASVRANYGYTF
clone size: NA; J gene: TRBJ2-1; CDR3 length: 17; V gene: TRBV29-1; D gene: NA; CDR3 DNA: TGCAGCGTTGAAGAACTCGACAGTATTCTACTTAACAATGAGCAGTTCTTC; CDR3 protein: CSVEELDSILLNNEQFF
clone size: NA; J gene: TRBJ1-1; CDR3 length: 12; V gene: TRBV6-6; D gene: NA; CDR3 DNA: TGTGCCAGCAGTTACCGGGACACTGAAGCTTTCTTT; CDR3 protein: CASSYRDTEAFF
clone size: NA; J gene: TRBJ1-4; CDR3 length: 16; V gene: TRBV5-1; D gene: NA; CDR3 DNA: TGCGCCAGCAGTATAGGGCACCGAGGGACTAATGAAAAACTGTTTTTT; CDR3 protein: CASSIGHRGTNEKLFF
clone size: few; J gene: TRBJ1-3; CDR3 length: 13; V gene: TRBV6-6; D gene: NA; CDR3 DNA: TGTGCCAGCACCTGGGTCGCCGGAAACACCATATATTTT; CDR3 protein: CASTWVAGNTIYF
clone size: NA; J gene: TRBJ2-5; CDR3 length: 14; V gene: TRBV2; D gene: NA; CDR3 DNA: TGTGCCAGCAGTGAAGCCCTCGCTCTAGAGACCCAGTACTTC; CDR3 protein: CASSEALALETQYF
clone size: NA; J gene: TRBJ1-1; CDR3 length: 12; V gene: TRBV29-1; D gene: NA; CDR3 DNA: TGCAGCGTTTACGGGGGGACAACTGAAGCTTTCTTT; CDR3 protein: CSVYGGTTEAFF
clone size: NA; J gene: TRBJ1-2; CDR3 length: 13; V gene: TRBV29-1; D gene: TRBD1; CDR3 DNA: TGCAGCGCCTACAGGGGGGTAAACTATGGCTACACCTTC; CDR3 protein: CSAYRGVNYGYTF
clone size: many; J gene: TRBJ2-7; CDR3 length: 14; V gene: TRBV6-6; D gene: NA; CDR3 DNA: TGTGCCAGCAGCTCCACTAGTAATCGCAACGAGCAGTACTTC; CDR3 protein: CASSSTSNRNEQYF
clone size: NA; J gene: TRBJ2-3; CDR3 length: 15; V gene: TRBV3-2; D gene: NA; CDR3 DNA: TGTGCCAGCAGCCAAGATAGCGGGGGGGTAGATACGCAGTATTTT; CDR3 protein: CASSQDSGGVDTQYF
clone size: NA; J gene: TRBJ1-4; CDR3 length: 13; V gene: TRBV19; D gene: NA; CDR3 DNA: TGTGCCAGTAGACCGACAGTAAATGAAAAACTGTTTTTT; CDR3 protein: CASRPTVNEKLFF
clone size: few; J gene: TRBJ2-3; CDR3 length: 13; V gene: TRBV27; D gene: NA; CDR3 DNA: TGTGCCAGCAGTTTGAAGAGCACAGATACGCAGTATTTT; CDR3 protein: CASSLKSTDTQYF
clone size: many; J gene: TRBJ2-5; CDR3 length: 12; V gene: TRBV29-1; D gene: NA; CDR3 DNA: TGCAGCGTTGCAGGGGTCGGGGAGACCCAGTACTTC; CDR3 protein: CSVAGVGETQYF
clone size: NA; J gene: TRBJ2-2; CDR3 length: 14; V gene: TRBV4-3; D gene: NA; CDR3 DNA: TGCGCCAGCAGCAAGCAACTGAACACCGGGGAGCTGTTTTTT; CDR3 protein: CASSKQLNTGELFF
clone size: NA; J gene: TRBJ1-2; CDR3 length: 11; V gene: TRBV2; D gene: TRBD1; CDR3 DNA: TGTGCCAGCAGACAGGGGAGAGGCTACACCTTC; CDR3 protein: CASRQGRGYTF
clone size: few; J gene: TRBJ1-2; CDR3 length: 14; V gene: TRBV3-1; D gene: NA; CDR3 DNA: TGTGCCAGCAGCCAAGAATGGGCGGACTATGGCTACACCTTC; CDR3 protein: CASSQEWADYGYTF
clone size: many; J gene: TRBJ1-1; CDR3 length: 14; V gene: TRBV9; D gene: TRBD1; CDR3 DNA: TGTGCCAGCAGCCCCCGACAGGGGAACACTGAAGCTTTCTTT; CDR3 protein: CASSPRQGNTEAFF
clone size: few; J gene: TRBJ1-1; CDR3 length: 15; V gene: TRBV7-9; D gene: TRBD1; CDR3 DNA: TGTGCCAGCAGCCAAGGGGGCAGGGGTGACACTGAAGCTTTCTTT; CDR3 protein: CASSQGGRGDTEAFF
clone size: few; J gene: TRBJ2-2; CDR3 length: 13; V gene: TRBV20-1; D gene: NA; CDR3 DNA: TGCAGTGCTACAGGCCATAACACCGGGGAGCTGTTTTTT; CDR3 protein: CSATGHNTGELFF
clone size: few; J gene: TRBJ2-1; CDR3 length: 16; V gene: TRBV7-2; D gene: NA; CDR3 DNA: TGTGCCAGCAGCTTAGTGGACTCCCCAGGAGGCGATGAGCAGTTCTTC; CDR3 protein: CASSLVDSPGGDEQFF
clone size: few; J gene: TRBJ1-2; CDR3 length: 15; V gene: TRBV7-2; D gene: NA; CDR3 DNA: TGTGCCAGCAGCCGCCTGGGAGCTCCGAACTATGGCTACACCTTC; CDR3 protein: CASSRLGAPNYGYTF
clone size: NA; J gene: TRBJ1-1; CDR3 length: 11; V gene: TRBV4-1; D gene: NA; CDR3 DNA: TGCGCCAGCAGCACCCATGTGGAAGCTTTCTTT; CDR3 protein: CASSTHVEAFF
clone size: many; J gene: TRBJ2-1; CDR3 length: 16; V gene: TRBV7-7; D gene: TRBD2; CDR3 DNA: TGTGCCAGCAGCTCCAGTTCCGCGGGGGGGCAGAATGAGCAGTTCTTC; CDR3 protein: CASSSSSAGGQNEQFF
clone size: many; J gene: TRBJ1-2; CDR3 length: 16; V gene: TRBV13; D gene: TRBD1; CDR3 DNA: TGTGCCAGCAGCTCTCGGACAGGGGGATCATCAATAGGCTACACCTTC; CDR3 protein: CASSSRTGGSSIGYTF
clone size: NA; J gene: TRBJ1-1; CDR3 length: 14; V gene: TRBV5-1; D gene: NA; CDR3 DNA: TGCGCCAGCAGCTCGGGACGGGCGAACACTGAAGCTTTCTTT; CDR3 protein: CASSSGRANTEAFF
clone size: few; J gene: TRBJ1-2; CDR3 length: 13; V gene: TRBV5-6; D gene: TRBD1; CDR3 DNA: TGTGCCAGCAGCTTACAGGGGCGCGATGGCTACACCTTC; CDR3 protein: CASSLQGRDGYTF
clone size: NA; J gene: TRBJ1-5; CDR3 length: 15; V gene: TRBV7-2; D gene: TRBD1; CDR3 DNA: TGTGCCAGCAGCCCAGGGACAGAGGGGATACGCCCCCAGCATTTT; CDR3 protein: CASSPGTEGIRPQHF
clone size: many; J gene: TRBJ1-3; CDR3 length: 14; V gene: TRBV29-1; D gene: NA; CDR3 DNA: TGCAGCGTTGTGGAGGGGCTCTCTGGAAACACCATATATTTT; CDR3 protein: CSVVEGLSGNTIYF